The 32 T cell receptor beta chains listed next were all sequenced from one sample in a study of T-cell reconstitution after alpha-beta-depleted transplantation in children. Unique molecular identifiers tagged the TCRbeta library. Each CDR3 protein is one row after TCRdb ran MiXCR on the PCR reads. The data show 440,000 or so distinct CDR3 sequences, 43% seen once. The sample in question was PBMCs, obtained before TCRalphabeta/CD19-depleted stem cell transplant. These receptors all stem from a girl aged 2-9 years with aplastic anemia, due to receive a stem cell transplant.

The chain is built from TRBV20-1 and TRBJ2-3; D might be TRBD2 (5 bases). Per the germline V gene, CDR1 is DFQATT and CDR2 is SNEGSKA (reference sequence). V was clipped by 7 bases and J by 5 bases, with 19 bases between them. This CDR3 contains 14 residues. CDR3 in DNA: TGCAGTGACCGACCCGACTACGGTGGAGATACGCAGTATTTT. It codes for CSDRPDYGGDTQYF.

This clonotype was seen a handful of times. A much larger clone lies a single base off, so this may be a read error. This chain uses TRBV20-1 with TRBJ2-2, with D possibly matching TRBD1 (7 bases). The CDR3 is 17 amino acids. Per the germline V gene, CDR1 is DFQATT and CDR2 is SNEGSKA (reference sequence). Here the CDR3 reads CCAWDSLRGTETGELFF. CDR3 in DNA: TGCTGTGCTTGGGACAGTCTGCGGGGCACGGAGACCGGGGAGCTGTTTTTT.

The chain recombines TRBV28 with TRBJ2-3; D not certain. This CDR3 comprises 16 residues. Germline loops: CDR1 MDHEN, CDR2 SYDVKM. The V end was cut by 6 bases, the J end by 0 bases, with 16 bases between. DNA of the CDR3: TGTGCCAGCAGCCGCCTTGGGCGGAGTAGCACAGATACGCAGTATTTT. Its translation: CASSRLGRSSTDTQYF. The entire variable domain, with the rest obtained from reference TRBV28 and TRBJ2-3, is as follows: DVKVTQSSRYLVKRTGEKVFLECVQDMDHENMFWYRQDPGLGLRLIYFSYDVKMKEKGDIPEGYSVSREKKERFSLILESASTNQTSMYLCASSRLGRSSTDTQYFGPGTRLTVL.

This clonotype was observed many times. CDR3 nucleotide sequence: TGTGCCAGCAGCTTATGGAGTGGGGTGACCCAGTACTTC. It yields the protein CASSLWSGVTQYF. The J gene is TRBJ2-5, the V gene TRBV7-3; no definite D call. Between the trimmed V and J ends, which lost 2 bases and 7 bases, there was a span of 11 bases. The CDR3 is 13 amino acids. CDR1 and CDR2 from the germline V gene are SGHTA and FQGTGA.

The chain joins TRBV10-3 to TRBJ2-6; possible D gene TRBD2, 5 bases. Germline V gives CDR1 ENHRY, CDR2 SYGVKD. Trimming left V 0 bases short and J 2 bases short, with 8 bases between. The CDR3 totals 16 residues. CDR3 bases: TGTGCCATCAGTGAGTCCATGGAGGCTGGGGCCAACGTCCTGACTTTC. This sequence encodes CAISESMEAGANVLTF.

This clonotype came up many times. The rearrangement joins TRBV28 to TRBJ2-5, with TRBD1 matching 9 bases. CDR1 is MDHEN, CDR2 SYDVKM, per germline. The CDR3 contains 18 residues. Trimming cost V 3 bases and J 4 bases; bases outside gene matches: 15. In nucleotides, the CDR3 is TGTGCCAGCAGTTTTTCCGGACAGGGGTCTGAGTGGATAGAGACCCAGTACTTC. Amino acids: CASSFSGQGSEWIETQYF.

The chain joins TRBV20-1 to TRBJ2-1; 11 bases fit TRBD2. V trimming: 4 bases; J trimming: 10 bases; junction bases outside the gene matches: 9. The V gene's germline CDR1 is DFQATT and CDR2 SNEGSKA (reference sequence). This CDR3 comprises 14 residues. The CDR3 region has the DNA TGCAGTGCTAAACTAGCGGGAGTCCTCAACGAGCAGTTCTTC. Amino acid sequence: CSAKLAGVLNEQFF.

This chain connects TRBV6-1 to TRBJ2-3; 14 bases match TRBD2. The CDR3 is 16 amino acids. With 8 bases clipped from V and 4 bases from J, the junction kept 8 bases outside the gene matches. CDR1 is MNHNS, CDR2 SASEGT, per germline. This CDR3 is CASGLGLAGVADTQYF. The CDR3 DNA reads TGTGCCAGCGGGCTGGGACTAGCGGGGGTGGCAGATACGCAGTATTTT.

In this sample, this clonotype turned up many times. V and J are TRBV27 and TRBJ1-3; TRBD1 agrees at 7 bases. There are 16 residues in the CDR3. Losses at the gene ends were 6 bases for V and 0 bases for J; bases not matched to a gene: 8. Germline assignment: CDR1 MNHEY and CDR2 SMNVEV (reference sequence). DNA of the CDR3: TGTGCCAGCAGACCTACGGACAGGCGCTCTGGAAACACCATATATTTT. Protein: CASRPTDRRSGNTIYF.

This clonotype was counted a few times. The CDR3 DNA is TGTGCCAGCAGTGAGTCAGATACGCAGTATTTT. Translation: CASSESDTQYF. The rearrangement uses TRBV7-2 and TRBJ2-3, with D unclear. The CDR3 is 11 residues long. V lost 6 bases to trimming and J lost 4 bases, with 5 bases between them. Germline V gene data show CDR1 as SGHTA and CDR2 as FQGNSA.

This clonotype was picked up a small number of times. The V call is TRBV7-9, the J call TRBJ1-6, with a possible D match to TRBD1 (5 bases). Germline V CDR1 and CDR2: SEHNR, FQNEAQ (reference sequence). The ends were cut back, 1 base at V and 9 bases at J, with 13 bases in the middle. The CDR3 totals 15 residues. The CDR3 sequence is CASSLEGSVRSPLHF. The CDR3 nucleotides are TGTGCCAGCAGCTTAGAGGGGAGTGTCCGTTCACCCCTCCACTTT.

Turning to this clonotype: A read error may produce the germline difference seen at one junction end. DNA of the CDR3: TGCAGTGCTAAGGGGGTCTGGTGGCAGGGCCAAGTCCACGAGCTGTACTTC. Its translation: CSAKGVWWQGQVHELYF. J is TRBJ2-7 and V is TRBV20-1, with D possibly TRBD1 on 6 matching bases. In germline, CDR1 is DFQATT, CDR2 SNEGSKA (reference sequence). This CDR3 contains 17 residues.

This chain uses TRBV27 with TRBJ1-2; D is uncertain. CDR1 and CDR2 from the germline V gene are MNHEY and SMNVEV (reference sequence). V was shortened by 3 bases and J by 4 bases, with 18 bases between the two germline ends. CDR3 size: 16 residues. This CDR3 reads CASSFVFEGSTYGYTF. CDR3 DNA sequence: TGTGCCAGCAGTTTTGTCTTTGAGGGTTCCACCTATGGCTACACCTTC.

This clonotype came up many times. The chain employs TRBV29-1 and TRBJ2-1, with TRBD2 matching 13 bases. This CDR3 is built from 14 residues. CDR1 SQVTM and CDR2 ANQGSEA come from the germline V gene. Unmatched junction bases numbered 6, after V lost 6 bases and J lost 7 bases. The CDR3 region is CSVLGLAGANEQFF. As DNA, the CDR3 is TGCAGCGTATTAGGACTAGCGGGAGCAAATGAGCAGTTCTTC.

This clonotype was counted only a few times. The junction shows a germline mismatch at one end, possibly a read error. The chain joins TRBV11-2 to TRBJ2-1; 7 bases align to TRBD2. Germline assignment: CDR1 SGHAT and CDR2 FQNNGV. The CDR3 is made up of 16 amino acids. CDR3 amino acids: CASSIEGGSVMDEQFF. In DNA, the CDR3 is TGTGCCAGCAGCATAGAGGGCGGGAGTGTTATGGATGAGCAGTTCTTC.

Many counts were recorded for this clonotype. The rearrangement links TRBV6-2 or TRBV6-3 to TRBJ2-7; no definite D call. Germline V gene data show CDR1 as MNHEY and CDR2 as SVGEGT. The CDR3 loop spans 14 amino acids. The germline V and J ends were trimmed by 0 bases and 0 bases, with 6 bases remaining between them. CDR3 in amino acids: CASSYSLPSYEQYF. The CDR3 bases are TGTGCCAGCAGTTACTCACTACCCTCCTACGAGCAGTACTTC.

This chain connects TRBV6-5 to TRBJ2-7; D possibly corresponds to TRBD1 (6 bases). CDR3 length: 14 amino acids. Trimming removed 5 bases at V and 2 bases at J, with 13 bases between. CDR1 is MNHEY, CDR2 SVGAGI, per germline. CDR3 loop: CASSNRQDTYEQYF. The CDR3 nucleotides read TGTGCCAGCAGTAACCGACAGGATACCTACGAGCAGTACTTC.

This clonotype was seen ten or more times. The chain combines TRBV5-1 with TRBJ2-1, with TRBD1 matching 7 bases. The germline gives CDR1 SGHRS, CDR2 YFSETQ. The CDR3 has 16 amino acids. J gave up 2 bases and V 0 bases, and 5 bases lay outside the gene matches. CDR3 sequence: CASSLGGTEAYNEQFF. Written as DNA, the CDR3 is TGCGCCAGCAGCTTGGGAGGGACAGAGGCCTACAATGAGCAGTTCTTC.

The chain couples TRBV3-1 to TRBJ2-4; the D is unclear. V lost 1 base, J lost 6 bases, and 7 bases lay in between. The CDR3 runs 13 residues. Germline V gene sequence: CDR1 LGHDT, CDR2 YNNKEL (reference sequence). The CDR3 region is CASSQGPGNIQYF. CDR3 in DNA: TGTGCCAGCAGCCAAGGTCCGGGAAACATTCAGTACTTC.

The sample holds a few counts of this clonotype. The V gene is TRBV29-1, the J gene TRBJ2-5, with a tentative D call TRBD2 (6 bases). V was cut by 5 bases and J by 9 bases, with 16 bases left in between. Germline V gene sequence: CDR1 SQVTM, CDR2 ANQGSEA. The CDR3 is 12 amino acids. The CDR3 reads CSVRGGGSPQYF. The CDR3 coding sequence is TGCAGCGTTAGGGGAGGTGGAAGTCCCCAGTACTTC.

The chain recombines TRBV11-2 with TRBJ2-7, with 8 nucleotides matching TRBD2. This CDR3 spans 15 amino acids. V lost 3 bases to trimming and J lost 7 bases; unmatched junction nucleotides: 11. Per the germline V gene, CDR1 is SGHAT and CDR2 is FQNNGV. CDR3 amino acids: CASSFGGAGLGEQYF. DNA of the CDR3: TGTGCCAGCAGCTTCGGGGGGGCCGGTCTGGGGGAGCAGTACTTC. Full variable domain (rest looked up from reference TRBV11-2 and TRBJ2-7): EAGVAQSPRYKIIEKRQSVAFWCNPISGHATLYWYQQILGQGPKLLIQFQNNGVVDDSQLPKDRFSAERLKGVDSTLKIQPAKLEDSAVYLCASSFGGAGLGEQYFGPGTRLTVT.

The chain couples TRBV11-3 to TRBJ2-6; D is undetermined. CDR3 size: 15 residues. CDR1 SGHNT and CDR2 YENEEA come from the germline V gene. V was trimmed by 5 bases and J by 4 bases, leaving 12 bases between them. The CDR3 nucleotides are TGTGCCAGCAGCCCAACGAGTACGGGGGCCAACGTCCTGACTTTC. Amino acid sequence: CASSPTSTGANVLTF.

The chain is built from TRBV20-1 and TRBJ2-2; D is ambiguous. Germline V CDR1 and CDR2: DFQATT, SNEGSKA (reference sequence). This CDR3 is built from 15 residues. The V end lost 0 bases, the J end lost 3 bases, and 11 bases lay between the germline ends. CDR3 in amino acids: CSARDLPQDTGELFF. CDR3 nucleotide sequence: TGCAGTGCTAGAGATCTCCCACAAGACACCGGGGAGCTGTTTTTT.

J is TRBJ2-2 and V is TRBV10-3; D possibly uses TRBD1 or TRBD2 (5 bases each). Germline V CDR1 and CDR2: ENHRY, SYGVKD. V lost 4 bases, J lost 4 bases, and 16 bases lay in between. CDR3 size: 16 residues. CDR3 sequence: CAISASLGTGTGELFF. CDR3 sequence (DNA): TGTGCCATCAGTGCGTCTTTGGGGACGGGCACCGGGGAGCTGTTTTTT.

V gene TRBV7-2 combines with J gene TRBJ2-1; 11 bases are a match to TRBD2. The CDR3 loop spans 14 amino acids. V was clipped by 5 bases and J by 5 bases; unmatched bases: 2. Germline V gene sequence: CDR1 SGHTA, CDR2 FQGNSA. Written as DNA, the CDR3 is TGTGCCAGCAGCGGACTAGCGGGTGACAATGAGCAGTTCTTC. Translated, it gives CASSGLAGDNEQFF.

This clonotype came up many times. The chain employs TRBV12-3 or TRBV12-4 and TRBJ1-4; perhaps TRBD1 as D (6 bases). The CDR3 is 16 amino acids. V lost 3 bases and J lost 7, with 18 bases in between. For the CDR3, the DNA is TGTGCCAGCAGTTTCCTGTGGAGGGGGTCGCTTGAAAAACTGTTTTTT. Translated, it gives CASSFLWRGSLEKLFF.

In DNA, the CDR3 is TGTGCCAGCAGCGTAGGAGGGGGGGATGCAGATACGCAGTATTTT. It codes for CASSVGGGDADTQYF. The chain combines TRBV9 with TRBJ2-3; TRBD2 is a possible D gene (7 bases). V shed 0 bases and J shed 4 bases, with 12 bases lying between them. Per the germline V gene, CDR1 is SGDLS and CDR2 is YYNGEE. This CDR3 contains 15 residues.

The chain has TRBV2 and TRBJ2-2, with TRBD2 as a possible D gene (6 bases). This CDR3 has 12 residues. Germline V CDR1 and CDR2: SNHLY, FYNNEI. Between the trimmed V and J ends, which lost 11 bases and 9 bases, there was a span of 16 bases. The CDR3 loop is CAGGLRPRELFF. In DNA, the CDR3 is TGTGCCGGAGGGCTGCGCCCCCGGGAGCTGTTTTTT.

This clonotype occurred many times. V is TRBV15 and J is TRBJ2-2; D remains ambiguous. Trimming pared 0 bases from V and 2 bases from J, leaving 13 bases between. Looked up from germline, CDR1 is LNHNV and CDR2 is YYDKDF (reference sequence). This CDR3 region has 17 residues. CDR3 coding DNA: TGTGCCACCAGCAGAGATGAGGAGACCTCCAACACCGGGGAGCTGTTTTTT. This translates into CATSRDEETSNTGELFF.

The chain carries TRBV12-3 or TRBV12-4 and TRBJ2-5, with TRBD2 as a possible D gene (6 bases). Trimming shortened V by 7 bases and J by 4 bases, and 13 bases separated the two germline ends. The CDR3 length is 13 residues. CDR3 in DNA: TGTGCCAGCACCACCGCGGGGCGAGAGACCCAGTACTTC. This codes for CASTTAGRETQYF.

The chain carries TRBV20-1 and TRBJ2-5; no clear D gene. Germline-derived CDR1 and CDR2 are DFQATT and SNEGSKA (reference sequence). This CDR3 comprises 13 residues. V lost 0 bases, J lost 7 bases, and 12 bases lay in between. The CDR3 protein is CSARDNPLGTQYF. CDR3 in DNA: TGCAGTGCTAGAGATAACCCGCTAGGGACCCAGTACTTC.

This CDR3 reads CASSPVGDGGTNEQFF. The CDR3 DNA is TGCGCCAGCAGCCCCGTAGGGGATGGGGGTACCAATGAGCAGTTCTTC. The chain is built from TRBV5-1 and TRBJ2-1; D tentatively reads TRBD1 or TRBD2 (5 bases each). Germline V gives CDR1 SGHRS, CDR2 YFSETQ. V was shortened by 4 bases and J by 6 bases, with 20 bases between the two germline ends. This CDR3 has 16 amino acids.